This TCR beta chain was identified in a study of Ad26.COV2.S vaccination and SARS-CoV-2 variants. About the study: By the intramuscular route, Ad26.COV2.S was given once, or twice 56 days apart.

The treatment here: roughly 18 received Ad26.COV2.S at low or high dose, single or two shots; five or six received placebo; per-sample allocation not given. Material that was analyzed had been drawn on day 63 after the first vaccine or placebo injection. Donation was by an adult aged 18-55 years who was in Boston. Sequenced by immunoSEQ multiplex PCR; TCRdb stores in-frame clones only, minus some. The repertoire holds approximately 450,000 clones, 80% to 95% seen once, with more than 10% in the top ten. Broader study findings: Marked by substantial breadth, spike-specific CD8+ and CD4+ T cell responses were reportedly seen after vaccination. Among vaccine recipients, spike-specific TCR breadth exceeded that of placebo recipients.

The V gene lost 0 bases and the J gene lost 8 bases, with 10 bases spanning the gap. CDR1 KGHSH and CDR2 LQKENI come from the germline V gene. CDR3 length: 14 residues. Turning to this clone: Its antigen is undetermined.

The receptor was isolated from a person between 18 and 65 years old who received the Ad26.COV2.S COVID-19 vaccine or a placebo. This chain uses TRBV18 with TRBJ2-2; D not resolved. Sample: peripheral blood, taken in a trial of Ad26.COV2.S vaccine versus placebo. CDR3 residues: CASSPPMGIGELFF. The CDR3 bases are TGTGCCAGCTCACCACCGATGGGGATTGGGGAGCTGTTTTTT.